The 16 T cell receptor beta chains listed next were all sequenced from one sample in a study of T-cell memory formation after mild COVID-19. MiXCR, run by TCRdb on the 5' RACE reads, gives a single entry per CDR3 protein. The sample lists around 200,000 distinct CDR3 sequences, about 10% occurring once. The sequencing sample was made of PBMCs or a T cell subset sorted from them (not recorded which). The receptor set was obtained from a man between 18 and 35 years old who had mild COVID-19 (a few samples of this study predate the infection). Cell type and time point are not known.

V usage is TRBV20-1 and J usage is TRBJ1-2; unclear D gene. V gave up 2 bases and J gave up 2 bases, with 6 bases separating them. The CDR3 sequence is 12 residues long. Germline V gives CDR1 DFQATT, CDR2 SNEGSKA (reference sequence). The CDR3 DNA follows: TGCAGTGCTAGAACGGGAAACTATGGCTACACCTTC. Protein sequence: CSARTGNYGYTF.

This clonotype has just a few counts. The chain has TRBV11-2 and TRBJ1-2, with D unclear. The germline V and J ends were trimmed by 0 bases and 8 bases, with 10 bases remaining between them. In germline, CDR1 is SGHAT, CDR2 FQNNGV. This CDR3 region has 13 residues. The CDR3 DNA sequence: TGTGCCAGCAGCTTAGATCTTCAAGGAGGCTACACCTTC. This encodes CASSLDLQGGYTF.

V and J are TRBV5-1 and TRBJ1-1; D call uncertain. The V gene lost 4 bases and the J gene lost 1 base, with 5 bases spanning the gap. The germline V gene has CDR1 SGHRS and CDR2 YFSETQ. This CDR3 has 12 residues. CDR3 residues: CASSAQNTEAFF. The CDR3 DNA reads TGCGCCAGCAGCGCACAGAACACTGAAGCTTTCTTT.

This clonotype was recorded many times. The CDR3 protein is CASSRLTSGVTDTQYF. The CDR3, as DNA: TGTGCCAGCAGTCGGCTGACTAGCGGAGTCACAGATACGCAGTATTTT. The V gene is TRBV6-5, the J gene TRBJ2-3; 9 bases map to TRBD2. Germline loops: CDR1 MNHEY, CDR2 SVGAGI. The CDR3 totals 16 residues. The trim removed 5 bases at V and 2 bases at J, leaving 8 bases unmatched.

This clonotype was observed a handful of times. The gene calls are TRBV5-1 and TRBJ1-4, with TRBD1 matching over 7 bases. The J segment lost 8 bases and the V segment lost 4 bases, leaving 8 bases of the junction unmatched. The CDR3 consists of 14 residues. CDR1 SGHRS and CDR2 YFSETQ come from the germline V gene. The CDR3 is CASSRTGGEEKLFF. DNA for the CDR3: TGCGCCAGCAGCCGGACAGGAGGAGAGGAAAAACTGTTTTTT.

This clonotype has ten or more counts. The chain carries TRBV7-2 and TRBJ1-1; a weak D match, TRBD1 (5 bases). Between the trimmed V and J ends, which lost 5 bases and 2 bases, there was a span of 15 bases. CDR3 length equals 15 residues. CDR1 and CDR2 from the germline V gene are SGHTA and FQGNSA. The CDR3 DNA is TGTGCCAGCAGCGTTGGAATTGACAGAAACACTGAAGCTTTCTTT. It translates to CASSVGIDRNTEAFF.

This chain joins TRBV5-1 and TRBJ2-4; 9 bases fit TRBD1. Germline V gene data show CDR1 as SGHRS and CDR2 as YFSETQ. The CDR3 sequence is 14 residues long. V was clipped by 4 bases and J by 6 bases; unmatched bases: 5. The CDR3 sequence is CASSGTDRGNIQYF. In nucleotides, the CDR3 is TGCGCCAGCAGCGGAACGGACAGGGGAAACATTCAGTACTTC.

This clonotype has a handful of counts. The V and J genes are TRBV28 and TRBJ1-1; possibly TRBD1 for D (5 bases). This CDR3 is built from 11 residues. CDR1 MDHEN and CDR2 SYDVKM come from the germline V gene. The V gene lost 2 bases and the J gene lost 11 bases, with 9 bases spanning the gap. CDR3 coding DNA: TGTGCCAGCAGTTTAATGGGGCTTGCTTTCTTT. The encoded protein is CASSLMGLAFF.

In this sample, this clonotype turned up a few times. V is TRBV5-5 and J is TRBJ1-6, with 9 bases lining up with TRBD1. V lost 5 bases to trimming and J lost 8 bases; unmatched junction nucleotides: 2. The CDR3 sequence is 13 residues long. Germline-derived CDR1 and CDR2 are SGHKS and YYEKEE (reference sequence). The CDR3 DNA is TGTGCCAGCAGTAGGACAGGGGATTCACCCCTCCACTTT. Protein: CASSRTGDSPLHF.

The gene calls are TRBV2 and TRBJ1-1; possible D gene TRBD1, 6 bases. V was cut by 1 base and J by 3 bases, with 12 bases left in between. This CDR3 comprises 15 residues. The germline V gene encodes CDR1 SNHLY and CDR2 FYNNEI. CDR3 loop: CASSEDGQTDTEAFF. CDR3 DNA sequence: TGTGCCAGCAGTGAAGATGGACAGACGGACACTGAAGCTTTCTTT.

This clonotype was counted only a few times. CDR3 region: CASSPPGLSGEQAFF. DNA of the CDR3: TGTGCCAGCTCACCACCGGGACTATCGGGGGAGCAAGCTTTCTTT. The chain carries TRBV18 and TRBJ1-1; a possible D gene is TRBD1 (5 bases). Germline CDR1 reads KGHSH; CDR2 reads LQKENI. V lost 0 bases, J lost 9 bases, and 17 bases lay in between. The CDR3 loop spans 15 amino acids.

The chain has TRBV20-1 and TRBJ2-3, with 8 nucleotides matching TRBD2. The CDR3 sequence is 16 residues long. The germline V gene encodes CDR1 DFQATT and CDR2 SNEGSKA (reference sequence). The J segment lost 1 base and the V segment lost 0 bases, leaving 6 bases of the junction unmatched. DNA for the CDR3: TGCAGTGCTAGAGATCTTGATAGCGGGGGCACAGATACGCAGTATTTT. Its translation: CSARDLDSGGTDTQYF.

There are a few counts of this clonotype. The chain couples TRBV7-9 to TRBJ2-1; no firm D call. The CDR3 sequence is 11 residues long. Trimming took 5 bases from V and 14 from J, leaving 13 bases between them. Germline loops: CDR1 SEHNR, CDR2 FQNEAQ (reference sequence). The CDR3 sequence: CASSTATSEFF. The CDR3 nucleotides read TGTGCCAGCAGCACAGCCACGAGCGAGTTCTTC.

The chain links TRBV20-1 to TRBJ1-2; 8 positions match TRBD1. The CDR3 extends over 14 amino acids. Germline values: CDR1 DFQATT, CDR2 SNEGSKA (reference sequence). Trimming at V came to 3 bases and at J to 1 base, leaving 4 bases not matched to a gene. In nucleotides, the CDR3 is TGCAGTGCTAGTGCAGGGGGCCTTAACTATGGCTACACCTTC. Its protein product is CSASAGGLNYGYTF.

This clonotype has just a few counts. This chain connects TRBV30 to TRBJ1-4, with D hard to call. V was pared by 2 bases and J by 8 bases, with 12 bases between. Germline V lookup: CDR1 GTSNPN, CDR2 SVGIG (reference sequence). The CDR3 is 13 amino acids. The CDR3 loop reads CAWSMTQSEKLFF. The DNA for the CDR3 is TGTGCCTGGAGTATGACACAATCGGAAAAACTGTTTTTT.

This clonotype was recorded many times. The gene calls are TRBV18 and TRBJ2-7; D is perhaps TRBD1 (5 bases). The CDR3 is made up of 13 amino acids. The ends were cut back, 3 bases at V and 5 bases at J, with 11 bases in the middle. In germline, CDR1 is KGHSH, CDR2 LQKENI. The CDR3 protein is CASSPFDRNEQYF. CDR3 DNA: TGTGCCAGCTCACCCTTTGACAGAAACGAGCAGTACTTC.